This TCR beta chain was sequenced during a study of technical replicates of blood from a handful of donors. A few counts support this clone. The data were produced by immunoSEQ multiplex PCR, yet TCRdb's version contains in-frame clones alone and is incomplete. The data hold tens of thousands of clones, with around 95% observed a single time. V was pared by 8 bases and J by 8 bases, with 5 bases of the junction left unmatched. This CDR3 is built from 11 residues. CDR1 and CDR2 (germline): DFQATT, SNEGSKA (reference sequence). Sequencing input: T cells isolated from PBMCs. V and J are TRBV20-1 and TRBJ1-4; 7 bases fit TRBD1. This TCR derives from a human donor in good health. The CDR3 here is CSPQGNEKLFF. DNA of the CDR3: TGCAGTCCACAGGGGAACGAAAAACTGTTTTTT.